Listed here are 13 T cell receptor beta chains from one sample, sequenced in a study of T cells in Graves' hyperthyroidism and ophthalmopathy. TCR beta CDR3 regions were amplified from RNA. First-round RT-PCR of the TCR CDR3 relied on the HTBI primer set. TCRdb redid the calling of the multiplex PCR reads with MiXCR, one entry per CDR3 protein. This sample has roughly 290,000 distinct CDR3 sequences, with roughly an eighth found just once. Material for sequencing was blood. The source is a middle-aged woman with Graves' hyperthyroidism.

This clonotype was recorded a few times. A read error may explain this, as a much larger clone is one base away. The J gene is TRBJ2-3, the V gene TRBV2; 7 bases align to TRBD1. Looked up from germline, CDR1 is SNHLY and CDR2 is FYNNEI. The V gene end was trimmed by 8 bases and the J gene end by 4 bases; junction bases not matched to a gene: 6. This CDR3 is 13 amino acids long. DNA for the CDR3: TGTGCCAGCGGTGTACAGGGGCCAGATACGCAGTATTTT. Protein: CASGVQGPDTQYF.

There are many counts of this clonotype. The chain employs TRBV7-8 and TRBJ2-7; perhaps TRBD1 as D (6 bases). Germline V CDR1 and CDR2: SGHVS, FQNEAQ. Trimming pared 3 bases from V and 6 bases from J, leaving 15 bases between. This CDR3 is built from 14 residues. This chain's CDR3 is CASSFDYRALEQYF. DNA of the CDR3: TGTGCCAGCAGCTTCGACTACAGGGCCCTCGAGCAGTACTTC.

The table lists this clonotype with many counts. The V gene is TRBV18, the J gene TRBJ2-1, with TRBD2 identical over 9 bases. Germline lookup yields CDR1 KGHSH and CDR2 LQKENI. The CDR3 spans 15 residues. The trim removed 0 bases at V and 4 bases at J, leaving 1 base unmatched. CDR3 region: CASSPPSGGYNEQFF. CDR3 DNA: TGTGCCAGCTCACCACCTAGCGGGGGTTACAATGAGCAGTTCTTC.

This clonotype was recorded at least ten times. The chain uses TRBV19 and TRBJ1-1; D is uncertain. V dropped 6 bases and J dropped 0 bases, with 14 bases sitting between them. Looked up from germline, CDR1 is LNHDA and CDR2 is SQIVND (reference sequence). There are 15 residues in the CDR3. This chain's CDR3 is CASRKGLFMNTEAFF. The DNA of the CDR3 is TGTGCCAGTAGGAAGGGTCTTTTTATGAACACTGAAGCTTTCTTT.

The DNA of the CDR3 is TGCAGTGCTAGAGATAGGGCTTTTTTGAGCGAGCAGTACTTC. Protein product: CSARDRAFLSEQYF. This chain connects TRBV20-1 to TRBJ2-7; no clear D gene. The germline CDR1 and CDR2 sequences are DFQATT and SNEGSKA (reference sequence). Trimming stripped 0 bases from V and 6 bases from J, with 15 bases between. The CDR3 runs 14 residues.

This clonotype was observed at least ten times. V and J are TRBV12-3 or TRBV12-4 and TRBJ2-5; 7 nucleotides match TRBD1. Germline trimming cut 6 bases from V and 3 bases from J; bases unmatched to any gene: 13. The CDR3 contains 16 residues. CDR3 nucleotides: TGTGCCAGCAGATTGTTAACAGGGGATAGCGAAGAGACCCAGTACTTC. This gives the protein CASRLLTGDSEETQYF.

The sample holds a few counts of this clonotype. This chain connects TRBV19 to TRBJ2-7, with D uncertain. V lost 1 base, J lost 0 bases, and 7 bases lay in between. The CDR3 consists of 14 residues. Per the germline V gene, CDR1 is LNHDA and CDR2 is SQIVND (reference sequence). CDR3 loop: CASSIGSNSYEQYF. DNA for the CDR3: TGTGCCAGTAGTATAGGGTCCAACTCCTACGAGCAGTACTTC.

This clonotype was seen many times. This chain's CDR3 is CASREQGALGQPQHF. The CDR3, as DNA: TGTGCCAGCAGGGAACAGGGGGCTTTGGGTCAGCCCCAGCATTTT. V usage is TRBV12-3 or TRBV12-4 and J usage is TRBJ1-5; the match to TRBD1 covers 9 bases. This CDR3 spans 15 amino acids. V lost 6 bases, J lost 6 bases, and 9 bases stayed unmatched.

This clonotype was observed many times. CDR3 in DNA: TGTGCCAGCCAGCCGGGACAGAGTTACGAGCAGTACTTC. Translation gives CASQPGQSYEQYF. The chain is built from TRBV28 and TRBJ2-7, with TRBD1 matching 7 bases. The CDR3 spans 13 residues. The V gene end was trimmed by 8 bases and the J gene end by 4 bases; junction bases not matched to a gene: 8. Germline lookup yields CDR1 MDHEN and CDR2 SYDVKM.

This clonotype was found many times. The chain uses TRBV20-1 and TRBJ1-1, with a weak D call TRBD1 (6 bases). Germline loops: CDR1 DFQATT, CDR2 SNEGSKA (reference sequence). The CDR3 sequence is 13 residues long. The V gene lost 3 bases and the J gene lost 4 bases, with 12 bases spanning the gap. The CDR3 is CSARGDISTEAFF. CDR3 nucleotide sequence: TGCAGTGCTAGGGGGGACATAAGCACTGAAGCTTTCTTT.

This clonotype was counted at least ten times. This chain uses TRBV2 with TRBJ1-4; D might be TRBD1 (6 bases). The germline gives CDR1 SNHLY, CDR2 FYNNEI. The CDR3 runs to 13 residues. The V gene lost 8 bases and the J gene lost 3 bases, with 10 bases spanning the gap. The CDR3 DNA follows: TGTGCCAGCCACCGGACAGCTAATGAAAAACTGTTTTTT. It yields the protein CASHRTANEKLFF.

This clonotype showed up just a few times. V is TRBV14 and J is TRBJ1-1; unclear D gene. Trimming took 4 bases from V and 12 from J, leaving 15 bases between them. There are 12 residues in the CDR3. CDR1 SGHDN and CDR2 FVKESK come from the germline V gene. The CDR3, as DNA: TGTGCCAGCAGCCGGGAACAGATGGTGTCTTTCTTT. It codes for CASSREQMVSFF.

This chain links TRBV20-1 with TRBJ2-1, with D unclear. This CDR3 comprises 14 residues. From germline, CDR1 is DFQATT and CDR2 SNEGSKA (reference sequence). V was cut by 0 bases and J by 15 bases, with 21 bases left in between. The CDR3 spells CSARDRESLESLFF. CDR3 DNA: TGCAGTGCTAGAGATAGAGAAAGCTTGGAGTCCTTGTTCTTC.